The clone carrying this T cell receptor beta chain turned up a few times. Its antigen remains unidentified. The sample comes from a study of T-cell memory formation after mild COVID-19. Overall study context: Most TCR clusters belonged to a single donor.

Study-level findings and limits: The study found contracting CD4+ clones mainly in CM and EM and contracting CD8+ clones in EMRA.

5'RACE with constant-segment primers built TCRalpha and TCRbeta cDNA libraries with UMIs. MiXCR, applied by TCRdb to the 5' RACE reads, yields one record per CDR3 protein. The data contain some 310,000 distinct CDR3 sequences, 20% to 25% of them singletons. CDR1 and CDR2 (germline): SGHRS, YFSETQ. The CDR3 totals 16 residues. V was clipped by 4 bases and J by 7 bases, with 20 bases between them. The chain combines TRBV5-1 with TRBJ2-2; possibly TRBD1 for D (5 bases). This receptor was identified in a man in his late teens or twenties who had mild COVID-19 (a few samples of this study predate the infection). Cell type and time point are not known. Material: PBMCs or a T cell subset sorted from them (not recorded which). The CDR3 region has the DNA TGCGCCAGCAGCCTGGCCGGACATAATAGGGACGGGGAGCTGTTTTTT. This gives the protein CASSLAGHNRDGELFF.